The clone carrying this T cell receptor (beta chain) occurred once. The run of the v3.0 immunoSEQ assay was at survey level. The study targeted about 35,000-50,000 T-cell genomes per sample in sequencing. The data were produced by immunoSEQ multiplex PCR, yet TCRdb's version contains in-frame clones alone and is incomplete. Of under 25,000 clones in the sample, over 60% were seen once. This entry belongs to a study of long-term antiretroviral therapy in people with HIV. In the study overall: Specimens dating back about a decade before the 2015 immediate-ART recommendation are the oldest included.

Every HIV-positive participant received treatment in the United States. The CDR3 runs to 15 residues. Looked up from germline, CDR1 is SGHVS and CDR2 is FQNEAQ. Deletions cut 3 bases from V and 0 bases from J, with 11 bases between. The receptor was isolated from a man aged 18 to 35 with HIV. V usage is TRBV7-8 and J usage is TRBJ1-1, with D uncertain. The sequencing here drew on unsorted PBMCs, taken 0.5 years before starting antiretroviral therapy. CDR3 coding DNA: TGTGCCAGCAGCTTCGGGTTTGAGCTGAACACTGAAGCTTTCTTT. This encodes CASSFGFELNTEAFF.